This T cell receptor (beta chain) comes out of a study of T-cell memory formation after mild COVID-19. The V and J ends lost 4 bases and 3 bases, in that order; junction bases with no gene match: 13. Per the germline V gene, CDR1 is LGHDT and CDR2 is YNNKEL (reference sequence). CDR3 length: 17 amino acids. This clonotype turned up a few times. The antigen is not known. Study-wide findings and caveats: Clones that contracted from day 15 to 85 had balanced CD4/CD8; later expanders were CD4+ biased.

Libraries for TCRalpha and TCRbeta carried sample barcodes and unique molecular identifiers via 5'RACE. TCRdb recomputed calls from the 5' RACE reads with MiXCR, one row per CDR3 protein. The table includes about 620,000 distinct CDR3 sequences, 18% detected once. The J gene is TRBJ2-7, the V gene TRBV3-1; 9 nucleotides align to TRBD1. Source material: PBMCs or a T cell subset sorted from them (not recorded which). This TCR was recovered from an adult woman who had mild COVID-19 (a few samples of this study predate the infection). Cell type and time point are not known. CDR3 nucleotide sequence: TGTGCCAGCAGCCCCAATCCCGGGACAGGGCCAAGCTACGAGCAGTACTTC. The encoded protein is CASSPNPGTGPSYEQYF.